Listed here are 15 T cell receptor beta chains from one sample, sequenced in a study of CD8 T cells in Susac syndrome. An amount of RNA that ranged from roughly 0.5 to 1 ug was reverse transcribed with random hexamers. TCRdb redid the calling of the immunoSEQ multiplex PCR reads with MiXCR, one entry per CDR3 protein. The table has approximately 170,000 distinct CDR3 sequences, roughly 94% seen once; the top ten hold about 0.095%. The sample was CD4+ T cells from PBMCs. The receptors here all came from a human donor with multiple sclerosis.

The rearrangement uses TRBV25-1 and TRBJ2-7; D gene unclear. V dropped 6 bases and J dropped 0 bases, with 12 bases sitting between them. This CDR3 comprises 14 residues. Per the germline V gene, CDR1 is MGHDK and CDR2 is SYGVNS. The CDR3 sequence is CASSTQGFSYEQYF. The CDR3 nucleotides read TGTGCCAGCAGCACGCAAGGCTTCTCCTACGAGCAGTACTTC.

The chain couples TRBV28 to TRBJ1-5; no firm D call. Between the trimmed V and J ends, which lost 2 bases and 11 bases, there was a span of 10 bases. The V gene's germline CDR1 is MDHEN and CDR2 SYDVKM. CDR3 length equals 12 residues. CDR3 nucleotides: TGTGCCAGCAGTTTAAAGTCTGGGGCCCAGCATTTT. Amino acid sequence: CASSLKSGAQHF.

The gene calls are TRBV20-1 and TRBJ1-2, with D tentatively TRBD1 (5 bases). The ends were cut back, 6 bases at V and 0 bases at J, with 17 bases in the middle. CDR1 and CDR2 from the germline V gene are DFQATT and SNEGSKA (reference sequence). The length of the CDR3 is 15 residues. This chain's CDR3 is CSAPPRTRTNYGYTF. In nucleotides, the CDR3 is TGCAGTGCCCCTCCCCGGACACGAACTAACTATGGCTACACCTTC.

The rearrangement uses TRBV20-1 and TRBJ2-5, with 11 bases identical to TRBD2. The J segment lost 4 bases and the V segment lost 5 bases, leaving 6 bases of the junction unmatched. The CDR3 runs to 14 residues. The V gene's germline CDR1 is DFQATT and CDR2 SNEGSKA (reference sequence). The CDR3 nucleotides are TGCAGTGCTCTTAGCGGGAGGGCCGGAGAGACCCAGTACTTC. As protein: CSALSGRAGETQYF.

The J gene is TRBJ2-3, the V gene TRBV7-2, with D unclear. The V end was cut by 1 base, the J end by 6 bases, with 8 bases between. The germline gives CDR1 SGHTA, CDR2 FQGNSA. The CDR3 has 13 amino acids. The CDR3, as DNA: TGTACCAGCAGCTTAGGGATGGATGATACGCAGTATTTT. Encoded protein: CTSSLGMDDTQYF. The full variable domain, rest sourced from reference TRBV7-2 and TRBJ2-3, is GAGVSQSPSNKVTEKGKDVELRCDPISGHTALYWYRQSLGQGLEFLIYFQGNSAPDKSGLPSDRFSAERTGGSVSTLTIQRTQQEDSAVYLCTSSLGMDDTQYFGPGTRLTVL.

The rearrangement joins TRBV14 to TRBJ2-1; D call uncertain. Germline CDR1 SGHDN, CDR2 FVKESK. The CDR3 has 14 residues. Trimming removed 4 bases at V and 9 bases at J, with 16 bases between. This CDR3 is CASSLGTFGVEQFF. CDR3 DNA sequence: TGTGCCAGCAGCCTGGGAACGTTCGGCGTTGAGCAGTTCTTC.

This clonotype was seen more than once but under ten times. V and J are TRBV14 and TRBJ2-7; no clear D. Per the germline V gene, CDR1 is SGHDN and CDR2 is FVKESK. With 1 base removed from V and 0 bases from J, the gap between germline ends came to 7 bases. The CDR3 has 14 residues. The CDR3 protein is CASSQGKGSYEQYF. The CDR3 DNA follows: TGTGCCAGCAGCCAAGGAAAGGGCTCCTACGAGCAGTACTTC.

Only a few counts were recorded for this clonotype. V gene TRBV2 combines with J gene TRBJ2-2; 8 positions agree with TRBD1. Germline CDR1 is SNHLY and CDR2 is FYNNEI. The CDR3 is 15 amino acids. The junction had 11 bases not matched to a gene; V was cut back by 8 bases and J by 6 bases. This chain's CDR3 is CASSGQGANSGELFF. The CDR3 bases are TGTGCCAGCTCGGGCCAGGGGGCGAATTCCGGGGAGCTGTTTTTT. Supplemented by reference TRBV2 and TRBJ2-2, the full variable domain reads EPEVTQTPSHQVTQMGQEVILRCVPISNHLYFYWYRQILGQKVEFLVSFYNNEISEKSEIFDDQFSVERPDGSNFTLKIRSTKLEDSAMYFCASSGQGANSGELFFGEGSRLTVL.

The chain joins TRBV7-9 to TRBJ1-1, with a tentative D call TRBD1 (6 bases). Trimming cost V 3 bases and J 1 base, with 9 bases left between them. The CDR3 runs 14 residues. CDR1 SEHNR and CDR2 FQNEAQ come from the germline V gene (reference sequence). CDR3 in amino acids: CASSFGQTNTEAFF. In DNA form, the CDR3 reads TGTGCCAGCAGCTTTGGACAGACGAACACTGAAGCTTTCTTT.

The V call is TRBV29-1, the J call TRBJ2-4; the D gene is possibly TRBD1 (6 bases). Trimming took 0 bases from V and 14 from J, leaving 14 bases between them. This CDR3 has 12 residues. Germline V gene lookup returns CDR1 SQVTM and CDR2 ANQGSEA. The CDR3 sequence is CSVEDPSGQKYF. In nucleotides, the CDR3 is TGCAGCGTTGAAGACCCGAGCGGACAGAAGTACTTC.

V gene TRBV12-3 or TRBV12-4 combines with J gene TRBJ2-3, with 8 bases identical to TRBD2. Trimming removed 8 bases from V and 2 bases from J; junction bases left unmatched: 9. This CDR3 region has 15 residues. DNA of the CDR3: TGTGCCAGCGGTCGAACGGGAGGGCCCACAGATACGCAGTATTTT. It specifies CASGRTGGPTDTQYF.

The rearrangement uses TRBV6-2 or TRBV6-3 and TRBJ2-3; D unresolved. The CDR3 runs to 15 residues. Trimming stripped 2 bases from V and 3 bases from J, with 12 bases between. CDR1 is MNHEY, CDR2 SVGEGT, per germline. The CDR3, as DNA: TGTGCCAGCAGTTACAGGGCGGATAGGACAGATACGCAGTATTTT. It yields the protein CASSYRADRTDTQYF.

CDR3 nucleotide sequence: TGTGCCAGCACCGACAGGGGTATTGAAGCTTTCTTT. Protein: CASTDRGIEAFF. This chain links TRBV6-2 or TRBV6-3 with TRBJ1-1; TRBD1 matches 8 bases. The CDR3 length is 12 residues. CDR1 is MNHEY, CDR2 SVGEGT, per germline. Trimming at V came to 7 bases and at J to 7 bases, leaving 5 bases not matched to a gene.

This chain joins TRBV5-1 and TRBJ1-4; D is perhaps TRBD1 (6 bases). This CDR3 comprises 14 residues. Deletions cut 3 bases from V and 4 bases from J, with 10 bases between. CDR1 and CDR2 (germline): SGHRS, YFSETQ. CDR3 residues: CASSSGTHNEKLFF. CDR3 bases: TGCGCCAGCAGCTCCGGGACACATAATGAAAAACTGTTTTTT.

The chain links TRBV4-3 to TRBJ1-4; no definite D call. Germline loops: CDR1 LGHNA, CDR2 YSLEER. This CDR3 spans 14 amino acids. V dropped 0 bases and J dropped 5 bases, with 7 bases sitting between them. CDR3 bases: TGCGCCAGCAGCCAAGATCAAGGGAATGAAAAACTGTTTTTT. It is translated as CASSQDQGNEKLFF.